This TCR beta chain emerged from a study of blood T cell repertoires in COVID-19 (dated by TCRdb to the early 2020s). In terms of the full investigation: Samples covering the acute and convalescent phases of COVID-19 were provided by collaborators in the United States, Italy and Spain. A de-identified subject ID, COVID-19 status, age in years and sex were almost always included in the sample metadata. Where available, HLA class I and class II types were taken from metadata supplied by the sample provider and were not determined by assay-based typing. Samples came from the ongoing ImmuneRACE study (first 160 participants) plus 1,254 subjects from 6 global collaborators. Subjects who had been exposed to COVID-19, were actively infected with it, or had recovered from it provided the deeply sampled blood TCRbeta repertoires that made up the dataset. A freely available public database, intended as a resource for researchers studying the immune response to SARS-CoV-2, is where the repertoires were released. The prospective study material was composed of cDNA or gDNA derived from T cells, B-cell-depleted T cells, or PBMCs.

On this clone itself: This clone's antigen is unknown. The record has no base qualities; no much larger clone is one base away.

Samples from volunteer blood donors who had recovered from COVID-19 were contributed by a second Seattle source. The collaborating institutions used their own protocols to collect whole blood in K2EDTA tubes. For TCRbeta analysis, collaborators shipped samples in one of three forms: frozen whole blood, isolated PBMCs, or DNA extracted from either of those sample types. Overall study results and their limits: How much clinical and demographic metadata was included differed by source and by participant, and the metadata was provided uncurated.

Counted from cysteine to phenylalanine, this CDR3 has 16 amino acids. Just CDR3 DNA is preserved here, 48 bases in frame from base 1. The germline V gene provides CDR1 MGHRA and CDR2 YSYEKL. V is pruned by 4 bases and J by 5 bases, leaving 8 bases of the junction without a gene match. TCRbeta CDR3 regions were amplified from genomic DNA using the immunoSEQ Assay, a bias-controlled multiplex PCR. The authors processed their data as follows. Within the assay, amplification of reference gene primers was used to estimate how many nucleated cells each sample contained. To quantify the absolute abundance of each unique TCRbeta CDR3 rearrangement, sequence reads were collapsed and filtered. For each sample, productive Simpson clonality was calculated by taking the square root of Simpson's diversity index across productive rearrangements. TCRdb obtained this table from immuneACCESS and retained in-frame rearrangements with V and J assigned. These tables miss some clones; where compared with another copy, unresolved V genes account for less than half of the shortfall, and the remainder is unexplained. V and J calls and clone size come straight from that table; D and trimming were deduced from the DNA. Recorded for this sample are around 260,000 clones; roughly 90% of them occurred a single time. Of the sample, roughly 4% is held by the ten largest clones.

The sequence derives from a man aged 60-69 years who had recovered from COVID-19. What was sequenced was peripheral blood. In this chain, TRBV4-1 is recombined with TRBJ2-3, and TRBD2 matches 11 of the central bases. The encoded CDR3 is CASSRIAGGQQDTQYF. The sequenced DNA: TGCGCCAGCAGCCGTATAGCGGGGGGGCAGCAAGATACGCAGTATTTT.